Following are 24 T cell receptor beta chains from one sample sequenced in a study of blood T cells in healthy people across ages. A second PCR of 7 to 11 cycles used a sample-barcoded 5' primer and a J-beta primer mix. A single record per CDR3 protein comes from TCRdb applying MiXCR to the 5' RACE reads. Among around 2 million distinct CDR3 sequences listed, about 39% were seen once. The sample was blood. These receptors all come from a human donor in good health.

The V gene is TRBV4-1, the J gene TRBJ2-3; 11 bases line up with TRBD2. The CDR3 is 16 residues long. Germline V gives CDR1 MGHRA, CDR2 YSYEKL. V trimming: 1 base; J trimming: 1 base; junction bases outside the gene matches: 1. The CDR3, as DNA: TGCGCCAGCAGCCAAGCGACTAGCGGGGGCACAGATACGCAGTATTTT. Translating gives CASSQATSGGTDTQYF.

This chain joins TRBV13 and TRBJ2-1; 8 bases fit TRBD2. The germline V gene has CDR1 PRHDT and CDR2 FYEKMQ (reference sequence). The length of the CDR3 is 15 residues. J gave up 8 bases and V 4 bases, and 10 bases lay outside the gene matches. In nucleotides, the CDR3 is TGTGCCAGCAGCTCTCTGGGCGGGGGGTTAGATGAGCAGTTCTTC. Translated: CASSSLGGGLDEQFF.

With regard to this clonotype: A junction end diverges from the germline sequence, so it may reflect a read error. V is TRBV5-1 and J is TRBJ2-2; D is possibly TRBD2 (6 bases). This CDR3 spans 15 amino acids. Germline V lookup: CDR1 SGHRS, CDR2 YFSETQ. The CDR3 reads CASGLGGENTGELFF. In nucleotides, the CDR3 is TGCGCCAGCGGCTTGGGCGGGGAGAACACCGGGGAGCTGTTTTTT.

The chain employs TRBV4-1 and TRBJ1-4, with 7 bases identical to TRBD1. Germline V CDR1 and CDR2: MGHRA, YSYEKL. The V segment lost 1 base and the J segment 10 bases; nucleotides outside the gene matches: 9. This CDR3 has 15 residues. In DNA, the CDR3 is TGCGCCAGCAGCCAAGTTGACAGGGAGTCCAGAAAACTGTTTTTT. It is translated as CASSQVDRESRKLFF.

This clonotype came up once. A junction end diverges from the germline sequence, so it may reflect a read error. The chain combines TRBV7-2 with TRBJ1-2, with a tentative D call TRBD1 (5 bases). The CDR3 contains 14 residues. The germline CDR1 and CDR2 sequences are SGHTA and FQGNSA. The CDR3 DNA sequence: TGTGCCAACAGCTTAATGGCAGGGCGGTACGGCTACACCTTC. Encoded protein: CANSLMAGRYGYTF.

The V gene is TRBV7-8, the J gene TRBJ1-2, with D possibly matching TRBD1 (5 bases). With 3 bases removed from V and 0 bases from J, the gap between germline ends came to 11 bases. Germline CDR1 SGHVS, CDR2 FQNEAQ. The CDR3 has 15 residues. Here the CDR3 DNA reads TGTGCCAGCAGCTTGGTGGGGACTACTAACTATGGCTACACCTTC. Amino acid sequence: CASSLVGTTNYGYTF.

V is TRBV6-2 or TRBV6-3 and J is TRBJ1-2, with D possibly TRBD1 on 5 matching bases. This CDR3 is 14 amino acids long. V shed 2 bases and J shed 2 bases, with 9 bases lying between them. The V gene's germline CDR1 is MNHEY and CDR2 SVGEGT. This CDR3 reads CASSYPGFNYGYTF. CDR3 nucleotide sequence: TGTGCCAGCAGTTACCCAGGGTTCAACTATGGCTACACCTTC.

The rearrangement joins TRBV20-1 to TRBJ1-1; D unclear. Looked up from germline, CDR1 is DFQATT and CDR2 is SNEGSKA (reference sequence). CDR3 length equals 14 residues. V was cut by 0 bases and J by 10 bases, with 18 bases left in between. The CDR3 sequence: CSARDRAALGSAFF. Written as DNA, the CDR3 is TGCAGTGCTAGAGATCGGGCGGCCTTGGGGTCAGCTTTCTTT.

This clonotype was picked up a small number of times. The gene calls are TRBV7-9 and TRBJ1-1; TRBD1 agrees at 7 bases. Looked up from germline, CDR1 is SEHNR and CDR2 is FQNEAQ (reference sequence). The CDR3 covers 12 residues. The trim removed 6 bases at V and 8 bases at J, leaving 6 bases unmatched. Here the CDR3 reads CASRSSGQEAFF. The CDR3 nucleotides read TGTGCCAGCAGATCTTCGGGACAGGAAGCTTTCTTT.

The chain joins TRBV12-3 or TRBV12-4 to TRBJ2-6; D is ambiguous. V was pared by 5 bases and J by 1 base, with 9 bases between. The CDR3 is 15 residues long. The CDR3 protein is CASSRSRSGANVLTF. Here the CDR3 DNA reads TGTGCCAGCAGTCGTAGTCGGTCTGGGGCCAACGTCCTGACTTTC.

This chain joins TRBV12-3 or TRBV12-4 and TRBJ2-7, with D possibly matching TRBD2 (6 bases). This CDR3 spans 15 amino acids. The germline V and J ends were trimmed by 4 bases and 4 bases, with 17 bases remaining between them. The CDR3 protein is CASSSGGPKGYEQYF. The DNA of the CDR3 is TGTGCCAGCAGTTCTGGAGGGCCCAAAGGGTACGAGCAGTACTTC.

This rearrangement joins TRBV25-1 to TRBJ2-5; 9 bases are shared with TRBD2. This CDR3 region has 18 residues. Germline V CDR1 and CDR2: MGHDK, SYGVNS. V was clipped by 8 bases and J by 4 bases; unmatched bases: 20. The CDR3 DNA is TGTGCCAGCGGCGTAGCGGGGGCTGCTAAACGTGGGGGAGAGACCCAGTACTTC. Protein: CASGVAGAAKRGGETQYF.

This clonotype was recorded a few times. The chain employs TRBV6-5 and TRBJ1-1, with unresolved D. CDR1 and CDR2 (germline): MNHEY, SVGAGI. The CDR3 spans 13 residues. V was shortened by 6 bases and J by 9 bases, with 17 bases between the two germline ends. The CDR3: CASSSQWKTKAFF. DNA of the CDR3: TGTGCCAGCAGCTCTCAGTGGAAGACAAAAGCTTTCTTT.

V usage is TRBV20-1 and J usage is TRBJ1-1, with D unresolved. This CDR3 comprises 12 residues. The V gene lost 1 base and the J gene lost 3 bases, with 6 bases spanning the gap. Germline CDR1 reads DFQATT; CDR2 reads SNEGSKA (reference sequence). CDR3 in amino acids: CSARVVDTEAFF. The CDR3 DNA is TGCAGTGCTAGAGTGGTGGACACTGAAGCTTTCTTT.

This clonotype came up a few times. V gene TRBV7-3 combines with J gene TRBJ2-1; D is tentatively TRBD1 or TRBD2 (6 bases each). Per the germline V gene, CDR1 is SGHTA and CDR2 is FQGTGA. Trimming cost V 3 bases and J 4 bases, with 13 bases left between them. The CDR3 has 15 residues. The CDR3 sequence: CASSFAQGGYNEQFF. DNA of the CDR3: TGTGCCAGCAGCTTTGCACAGGGAGGTTACAATGAGCAGTTCTTC.

This chain links TRBV12-3 or TRBV12-4 with TRBJ2-7, with 10 nucleotides matching TRBD1. The CDR3 spans 16 residues. The junction had 12 bases not matched to a gene; V was cut back by 6 bases and J by 4 bases. The chain's CDR3 is CASRRTLGTGVYEQYF. The CDR3 DNA follows: TGTGCCAGCAGACGTACCCTCGGGACAGGGGTTTACGAGCAGTACTTC.

Worth noting for this clonotype: Sequence at one end of the junction differs from germline and may be a read error. The chain uses TRBV7-9 and TRBJ1-4; D call uncertain. Per the germline V gene, CDR1 is SEHNR and CDR2 is FQNEAQ (reference sequence). The CDR3 is made up of 14 amino acids. The CDR3 here is CASSLDLTKEKLFF. The CDR3 DNA reads TGTGCCAGCAGCTTAGACCTAACTAAGGAAAAACTGTTTTTT.

The genes are TRBV4-2 and TRBJ2-6, with D tentatively TRBD1 (5 bases). This CDR3 is 20 amino acids long. Trimming took off 1 base at V and 0 bases at J, with 19 bases between the two ends. The germline CDR1 and CDR2 sequences are LGHNA and YNFKEQ. The CDR3 region has the DNA TGTGCCAGCAGCCAAGTAGCCAGGGTTGAAATTGGCTCTGGGGCCAACGTCCTGACTTTC. It codes for CASSQVARVEIGSGANVLTF.

This clonotype was counted a few times. The gene calls are TRBV15 and TRBJ2-1; TRBD2 matches at 14 bases. CDR3 length: 17 residues. In germline, CDR1 is LNHNV, CDR2 YYDKDF (reference sequence). V shed 0 bases, J shed 4 bases, and the junction held 2 bases outside the gene matches. As DNA, the CDR3 is TGTGCCACCAGCAGAGAGGGACTAGCGGGGGCTTACAATGAGCAGTTCTTC. Its protein product is CATSREGLAGAYNEQFF.

This sequence joins TRBV20-1 and TRBJ2-5, with 7 bases lining up with TRBD1. Germline trimming cut 0 bases from V and 2 bases from J; bases unmatched to any gene: 12. The CDR3 loop spans 17 amino acids. Per germline, CDR1 DFQATT and CDR2 SNEGSKA (reference sequence). The CDR3 is CSARDSPTGTAQETQYF. The DNA for the CDR3 is TGCAGTGCTAGAGATTCCCCCACCGGGACAGCACAAGAGACCCAGTACTTC.

CDR3 protein: CASSTLDSYGYTF. The CDR3 DNA sequence: TGTGCCAGTAGTACCCTTGACAGCTATGGCTACACCTTC. V is TRBV19 and J is TRBJ1-2, with D possibly TRBD1 on 5 matching bases. Germline-derived CDR1 and CDR2 are LNHDA and SQIVND (reference sequence). This CDR3 has 13 amino acids. The V end lost 4 bases, the J end lost 4 bases, and 10 bases lay between the germline ends. The full variable domain, its missing parts supplied by reference TRBV19 and TRBJ1-2, is DGGITQSPKYLFRKEGQNVTLSCEQNLNHDAMYWYRQDPGQGLRLIYYSQIVNDFQKGDIAEGYSVSREKKESFPLTVTSAQKNPTAFYLCASSTLDSYGYTFGSGTRLTVV.

This clonotype was found many times. The chain links TRBV29-1 to TRBJ1-2; TRBD1 is a possible D gene (6 bases). Between the trimmed V and J ends, which lost 4 bases and 4 bases, there was a span of 16 bases. The germline V gene has CDR1 SQVTM and CDR2 ANQGSEA. This CDR3 is 14 amino acids long. The CDR3 DNA sequence: TGCAGCGTTGCAGAGGACAGCGGGTCCTATGGCTACACCTTC. It codes for CSVAEDSGSYGYTF.

This chain joins TRBV29-1 and TRBJ2-1; D tentatively fits TRBD1 or TRBD2 (6 bases each). This CDR3 spans 14 amino acids. CDR1 SQVTM and CDR2 ANQGSEA come from the germline V gene. V lost 2 bases to trimming and J lost 1 base, with 9 bases between them. CDR3: CSVERRGSYNEQFF. The CDR3 DNA sequence: TGCAGCGTTGAACGGAGGGGGTCCTACAATGAGCAGTTCTTC.

This clonotype has just a few counts. The rearrangement joins TRBV6-2 or TRBV6-3 to TRBJ2-3; TRBD2 matches 7 bases. V was pared by 0 bases and J by 2 bases, with 17 bases of the junction left unmatched. This CDR3 spans 20 amino acids. CDR1 MNHEY and CDR2 SVGEGT come from the germline V gene. The CDR3 DNA is TGTGCCAGCAGTTACTCTTCTCTGCGGGGGATCTCCGACTTCACAGATACGCAGTATTTT. Translated, it gives CASSYSSLRGISDFTDTQYF.